This TCR beta chain was sequenced during a study of cytomegalovirus exposure and HLA in healthy donors. The overall study: An early release of data contained around 80 million unique TCRs, which came from HLA-typed donors.

Points from the study as a whole: Productive status was seen about 90% or about 30% of the time for most TCR beta V segments in an earlier analysis. Confirmation was obtained in vitro that a few CMV-associated chains are specific for CMV antigens. An observed cluster of highly shared sequence variants was recorded as a likely sequencing artifact.

As for this clone: Its antigen is currently unknown.

This PCR relied on a set of 60 Vbeta primers and 13 Jbeta primers. The method was immunoSEQ multiplex PCR; TCRdb's version includes in-frame clones alone and lacks a portion of them. Of 130,000 to 150,000 clones in the sample, 70% to 80% are singletons; the top ten hold approximately 3%. CDR1 and CDR2 (germline): MGHRA, YSYEKL. The length of the CDR3 is 17 residues. V was pared by 0 bases and J by 2 bases, with 13 bases between. The chain employs TRBV4-1 and TRBJ1-4; D perhaps matches TRBD1 (6 bases). Material for sequencing was PBMCs. This receptor was identified in a female donor in good health and CMV-seronegative. In DNA form, the CDR3 reads TGCGCCAGCAGCCAAGATAGGGGGTCTAGCACTAATGAAAAACTGTTTTTT. Translated: CASSQDRGSSTNEKLFF.